Included here is one T cell receptor beta chain sequence, with context. Its target is not known. This entry is derived from a study of response to subunit inactivated influenza vaccine. In TCRdb, the RT-PCR reads were re-called with MiXCR into one record per CDR3 protein. The sample lists 500,000 to 650,000 distinct CDR3 sequences; 7.5% to 8.5% were seen once. Study conclusions and caveats: The authors proposed limited new T cell recruitment per seasonal influenza vaccination.

The receptor comes from a man between 50 and 69 years old who received an inactivated influenza vaccine. The sample was PBMCs from blood, taken less than 30 months after vaccination.

In nucleotides, the CDR3 is TGTGCCTGGACAGGGGGAGTGAACACTGAAGCTTTCTTT. It encodes CAWTGGVNTEAFF. This chain uses TRBV30 with TRBJ1-1, with 7 bases lining up with TRBD1. The CDR3 is made up of 13 amino acids. Germline values: CDR1 GTSNPN, CDR2 SVGIG (reference sequence). After removal of 4 bases from V and 0 bases from J, the junction contained 2 bases not matched to a gene.